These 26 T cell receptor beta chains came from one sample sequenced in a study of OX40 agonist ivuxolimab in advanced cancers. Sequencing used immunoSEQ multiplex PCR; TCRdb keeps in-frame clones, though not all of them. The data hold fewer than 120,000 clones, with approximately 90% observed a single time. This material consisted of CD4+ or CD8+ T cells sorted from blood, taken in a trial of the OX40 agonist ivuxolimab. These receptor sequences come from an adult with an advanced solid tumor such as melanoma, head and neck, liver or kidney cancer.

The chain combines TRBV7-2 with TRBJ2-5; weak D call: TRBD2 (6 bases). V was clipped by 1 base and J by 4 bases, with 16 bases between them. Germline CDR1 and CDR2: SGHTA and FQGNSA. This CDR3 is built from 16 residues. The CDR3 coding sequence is TGTGCCAGCAGCTTAGTGCCGGGAGTAAACCGAGAGACCCAGTACTTC. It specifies CASSLVPGVNRETQYF.

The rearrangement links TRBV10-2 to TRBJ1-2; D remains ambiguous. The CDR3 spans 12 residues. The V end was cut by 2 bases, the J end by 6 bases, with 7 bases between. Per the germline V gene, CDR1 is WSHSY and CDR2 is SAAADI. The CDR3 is CASSEQRHGYTF. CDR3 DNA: TGCGCCAGCAGTGAGCAGAGGCATGGCTACACCTTC.

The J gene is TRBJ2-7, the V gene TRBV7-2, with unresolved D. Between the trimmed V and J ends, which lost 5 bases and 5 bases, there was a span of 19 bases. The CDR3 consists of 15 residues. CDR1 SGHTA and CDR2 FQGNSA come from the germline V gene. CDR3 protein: CASSTYRNENNEQYF. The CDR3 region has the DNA TGTGCCAGCAGCACGTATAGGAATGAAAATAACGAGCAGTACTTC. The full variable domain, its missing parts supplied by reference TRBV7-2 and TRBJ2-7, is GAGVSQSPSNKVTEKGKDVELRCDPISGHTALYWYRQSLGQGLEFLIYFQGNSAPDKSGLPSDRFSAERTGGSVSTLTIQRTQQEDSAVYLCASSTYRNENNEQYFGPGTRLTVT.

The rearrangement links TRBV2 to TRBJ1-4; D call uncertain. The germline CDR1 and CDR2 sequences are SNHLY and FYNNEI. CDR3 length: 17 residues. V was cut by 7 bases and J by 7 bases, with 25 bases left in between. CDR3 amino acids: CASKPRLQYEGGEKLFF. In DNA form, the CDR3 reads TGTGCCAGCAAACCGAGACTCCAGTATGAGGGAGGTGAAAAACTGTTTTTT.

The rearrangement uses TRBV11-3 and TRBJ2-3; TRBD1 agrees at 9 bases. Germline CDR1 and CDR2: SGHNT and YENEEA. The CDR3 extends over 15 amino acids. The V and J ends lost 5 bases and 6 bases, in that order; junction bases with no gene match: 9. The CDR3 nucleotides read TGTGCCAGCAGCCCGGGACAGGGAAGGGTGGATACGCAGTATTTT. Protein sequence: CASSPGQGRVDTQYF.

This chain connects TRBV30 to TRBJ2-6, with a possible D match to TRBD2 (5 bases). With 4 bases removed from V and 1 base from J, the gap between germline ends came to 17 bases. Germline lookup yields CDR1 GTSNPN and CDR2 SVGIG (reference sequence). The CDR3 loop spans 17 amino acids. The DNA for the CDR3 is TGTGCCTGGACTAGAGGGATAGGGTCTTCTGGGGCCAACGTCCTGACTTTC. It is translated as CAWTRGIGSSGANVLTF.

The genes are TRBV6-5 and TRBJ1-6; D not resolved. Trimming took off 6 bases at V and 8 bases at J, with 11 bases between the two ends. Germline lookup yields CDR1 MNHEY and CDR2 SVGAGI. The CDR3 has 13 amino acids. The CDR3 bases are TGTGCCAGCAGGGTGACCTCTTATTCACCCCTCCACTTT. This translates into CASRVTSYSPLHF.

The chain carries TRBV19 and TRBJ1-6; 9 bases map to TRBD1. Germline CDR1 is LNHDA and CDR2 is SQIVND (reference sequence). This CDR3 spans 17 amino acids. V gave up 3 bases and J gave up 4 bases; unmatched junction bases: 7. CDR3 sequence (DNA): TGTGCCAGTAGTATTGGTGGGACAGGGTTTTATAATTCACCCCTCCACTTT. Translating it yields CASSIGGTGFYNSPLHF.

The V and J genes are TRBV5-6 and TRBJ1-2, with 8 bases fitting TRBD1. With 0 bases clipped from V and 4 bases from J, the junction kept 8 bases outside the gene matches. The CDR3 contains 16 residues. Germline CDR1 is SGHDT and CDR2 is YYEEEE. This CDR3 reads CASSLGTGGRGYGYTF. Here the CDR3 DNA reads TGTGCCAGCAGCTTGGGAACAGGGGGAAGGGGCTATGGCTACACCTTC.

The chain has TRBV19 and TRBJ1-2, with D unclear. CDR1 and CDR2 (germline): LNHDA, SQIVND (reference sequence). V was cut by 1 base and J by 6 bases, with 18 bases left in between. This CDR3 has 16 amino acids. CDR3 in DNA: TGTGCCAGTAGTATAGCCCTGGCAAGCTTAATCGATGGCTACACCTTC. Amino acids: CASSIALASLIDGYTF.

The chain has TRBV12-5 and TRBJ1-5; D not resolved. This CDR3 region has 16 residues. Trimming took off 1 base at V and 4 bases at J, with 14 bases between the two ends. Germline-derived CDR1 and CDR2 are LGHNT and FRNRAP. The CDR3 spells CASGLDAPSKNQPQHF. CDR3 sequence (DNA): TGTGCTAGTGGTTTGGATGCGCCATCGAAGAATCAGCCCCAGCATTTT.

The CDR3 reads CASSLRDREDEKLFF. Here the CDR3 DNA reads TGTGCCAGCAGCTTAAGGGACAGGGAGGATGAAAAACTGTTTTTT. V is TRBV5-6 and J is TRBJ1-4; the match to TRBD1 covers 9 bases. This CDR3 is built from 15 residues. With 2 bases clipped from V and 6 bases from J, the junction kept 5 bases outside the gene matches. Germline V gives CDR1 SGHDT, CDR2 YYEEEE.

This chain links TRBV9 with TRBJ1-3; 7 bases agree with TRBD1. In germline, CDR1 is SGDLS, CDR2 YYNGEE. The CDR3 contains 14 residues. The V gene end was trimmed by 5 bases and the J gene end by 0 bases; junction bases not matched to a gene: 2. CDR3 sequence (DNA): TGTGCCAGCAGTGGGACAGTCTCTGGAAACACCATATATTTT. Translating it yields CASSGTVSGNTIYF.

CDR3 DNA: TGTGCCACTGGGAGGGGGGACACAGATACGCAGTATTTT. Translation gives CATGRGDTDTQYF. The V call is TRBV4-2, the J call TRBJ2-3, with D possibly matching TRBD2 (7 bases). Germline V gene sequence: CDR1 LGHNA, CDR2 YNFKEQ. Trimming took off 10 bases at V and 2 bases at J, with 13 bases between the two ends. The CDR3 extends over 13 amino acids.

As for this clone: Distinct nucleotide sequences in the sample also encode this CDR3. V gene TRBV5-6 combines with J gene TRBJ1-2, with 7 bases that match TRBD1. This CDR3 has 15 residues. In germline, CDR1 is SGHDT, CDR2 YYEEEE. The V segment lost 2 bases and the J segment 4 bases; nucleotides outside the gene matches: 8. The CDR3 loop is CASSLGTAEIYGYTF. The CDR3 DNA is TGTGCCAGCAGCTTAGGGACAGCCGAAATCTATGGCTACACCTTC.

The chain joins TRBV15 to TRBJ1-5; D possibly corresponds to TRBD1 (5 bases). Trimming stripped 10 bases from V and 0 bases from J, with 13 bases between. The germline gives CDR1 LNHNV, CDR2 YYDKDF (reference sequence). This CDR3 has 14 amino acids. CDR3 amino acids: CAISTAYSNQPQHF. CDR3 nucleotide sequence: TGTGCCATTTCGACAGCTTATAGCAATCAGCCCCAGCATTTT.

This chain's CDR3 is CASSPGTDSNQPQHF. The CDR3 nucleotides read TGTGCCAGCAGCCCCGGGACGGATAGCAATCAGCCCCAGCATTTT. The chain combines TRBV6-5 with TRBJ1-5, with D tentatively TRBD1 (5 bases). The V end lost 6 bases, the J end lost 0 bases, and 12 bases lay between the germline ends. The germline gives CDR1 MNHEY, CDR2 SVGAGI. This CDR3 region has 15 residues.

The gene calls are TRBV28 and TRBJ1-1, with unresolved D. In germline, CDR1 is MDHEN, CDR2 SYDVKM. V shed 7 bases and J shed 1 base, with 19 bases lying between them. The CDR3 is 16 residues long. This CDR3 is CASKFTGPPGNTEAFF. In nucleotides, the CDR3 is TGTGCCAGCAAGTTCACCGGACCTCCTGGGAACACTGAAGCTTTCTTT.

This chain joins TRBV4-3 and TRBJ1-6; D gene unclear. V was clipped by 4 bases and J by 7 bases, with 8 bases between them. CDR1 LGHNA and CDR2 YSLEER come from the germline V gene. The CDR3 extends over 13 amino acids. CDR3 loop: CASSLSSNSPLHF. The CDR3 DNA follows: TGCGCCAGCAGCCTCAGCTCCAATTCACCCCTCCACTTT.

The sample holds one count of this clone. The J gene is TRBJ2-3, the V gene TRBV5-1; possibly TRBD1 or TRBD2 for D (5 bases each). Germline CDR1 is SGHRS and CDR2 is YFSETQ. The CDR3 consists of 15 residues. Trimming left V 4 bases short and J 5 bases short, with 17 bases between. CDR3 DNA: TGCGCCAGCAGCCCGGTAGGGACCGTTAGAGATACGCAGTATTTT. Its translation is CASSPVGTVRDTQYF.

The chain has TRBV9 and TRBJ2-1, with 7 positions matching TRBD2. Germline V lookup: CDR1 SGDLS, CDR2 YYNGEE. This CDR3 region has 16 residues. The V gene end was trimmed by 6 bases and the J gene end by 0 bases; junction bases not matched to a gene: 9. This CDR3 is CASTALAEVSYNEQFF. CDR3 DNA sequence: TGTGCCAGCACAGCTCTAGCGGAAGTCTCCTACAATGAGCAGTTCTTC.

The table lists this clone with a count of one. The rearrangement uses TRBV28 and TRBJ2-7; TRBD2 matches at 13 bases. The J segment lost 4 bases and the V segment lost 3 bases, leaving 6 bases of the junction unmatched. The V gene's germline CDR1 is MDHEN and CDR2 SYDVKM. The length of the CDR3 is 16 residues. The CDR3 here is CASSLQLAGGQYEQYF. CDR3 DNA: TGTGCCAGCAGTTTGCAACTAGCGGGAGGGCAATACGAGCAGTACTTC.

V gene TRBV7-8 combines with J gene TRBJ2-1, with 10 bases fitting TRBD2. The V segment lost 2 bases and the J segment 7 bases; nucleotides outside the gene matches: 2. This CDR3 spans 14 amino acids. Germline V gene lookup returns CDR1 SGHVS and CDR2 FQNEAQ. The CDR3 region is CASSLTSGENEQFF. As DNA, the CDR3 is TGTGCCAGCAGCTTAACTAGCGGGGAAAATGAGCAGTTCTTC.

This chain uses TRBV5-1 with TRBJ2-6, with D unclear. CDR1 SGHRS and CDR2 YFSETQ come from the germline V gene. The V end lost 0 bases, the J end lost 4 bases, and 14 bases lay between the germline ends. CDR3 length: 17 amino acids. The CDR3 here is CASSLVELGSGANVLTF. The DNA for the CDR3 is TGCGCCAGCAGCTTGGTTGAGTTGGGGTCCGGGGCCAACGTCCTGACTTTC.

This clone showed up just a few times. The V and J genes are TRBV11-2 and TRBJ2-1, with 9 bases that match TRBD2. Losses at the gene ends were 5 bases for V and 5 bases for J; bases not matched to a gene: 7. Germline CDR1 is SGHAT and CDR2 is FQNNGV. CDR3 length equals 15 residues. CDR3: CASSRDSGRHNEQFF. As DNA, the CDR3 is TGTGCCAGCAGCCGCGATAGCGGGAGACACAATGAGCAGTTCTTC.

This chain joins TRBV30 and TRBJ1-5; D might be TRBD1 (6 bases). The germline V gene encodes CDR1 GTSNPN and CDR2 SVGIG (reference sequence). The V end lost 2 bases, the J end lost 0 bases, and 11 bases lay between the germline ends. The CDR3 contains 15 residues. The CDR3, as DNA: TGTGCCTGGAGTATTCCAGGGGATAGCAATCAGCCCCAGCATTTT. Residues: CAWSIPGDSNQPQHF.